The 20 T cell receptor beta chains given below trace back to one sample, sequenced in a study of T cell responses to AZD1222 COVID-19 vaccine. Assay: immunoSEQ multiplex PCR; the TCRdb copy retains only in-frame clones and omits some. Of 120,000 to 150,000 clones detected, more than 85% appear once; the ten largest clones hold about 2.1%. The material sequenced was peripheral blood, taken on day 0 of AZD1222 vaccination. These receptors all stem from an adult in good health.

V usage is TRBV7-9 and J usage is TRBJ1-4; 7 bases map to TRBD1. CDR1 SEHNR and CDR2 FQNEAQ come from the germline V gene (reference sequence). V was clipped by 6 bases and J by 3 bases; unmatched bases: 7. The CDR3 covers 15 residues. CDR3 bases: TGTGCCAGCAGGGCAAAGACAGGGCCTAATGAAAAACTGTTTTTT. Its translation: CASRAKTGPNEKLFF.

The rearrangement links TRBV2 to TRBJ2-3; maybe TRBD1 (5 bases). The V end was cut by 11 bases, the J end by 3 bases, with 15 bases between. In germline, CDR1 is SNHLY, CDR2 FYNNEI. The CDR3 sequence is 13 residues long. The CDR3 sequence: CAGHSGQTDTQYF. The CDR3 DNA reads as TGTGCCGGCCATTCCGGACAAACAGATACGCAGTATTTT. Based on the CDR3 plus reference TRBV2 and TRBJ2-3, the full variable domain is EPEVTQTPSHQVTQMGQEVILRCVPISNHLYFYWYRQILGQKVEFLVSFYNNEISEKSEIFDDQFSVERPDGSNFTLKIRSTKLEDSAMYFCAGHSGQTDTQYFGPGTRLTVL.

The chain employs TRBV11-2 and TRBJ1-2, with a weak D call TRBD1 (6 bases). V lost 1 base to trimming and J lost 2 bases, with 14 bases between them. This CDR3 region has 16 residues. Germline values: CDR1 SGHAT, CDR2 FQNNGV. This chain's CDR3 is CASSLARDTANYGYTF. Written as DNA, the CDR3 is TGTGCCAGCAGCTTAGCCCGGGACACCGCAAACTATGGCTACACCTTC.

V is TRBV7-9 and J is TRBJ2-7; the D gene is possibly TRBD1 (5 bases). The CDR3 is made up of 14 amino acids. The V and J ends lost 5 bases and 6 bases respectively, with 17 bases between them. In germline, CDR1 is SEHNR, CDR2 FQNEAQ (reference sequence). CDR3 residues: CASSPSATASEQYF. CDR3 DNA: TGTGCCAGCAGCCCGAGCGCGACAGCCTCCGAGCAGTACTTC.

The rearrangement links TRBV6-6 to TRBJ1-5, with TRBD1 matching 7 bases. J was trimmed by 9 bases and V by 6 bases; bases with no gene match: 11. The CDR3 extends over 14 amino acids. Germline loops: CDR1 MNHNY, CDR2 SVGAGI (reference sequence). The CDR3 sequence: CASRRDSHKGPQHF. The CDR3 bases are TGTGCCAGCAGACGGGACAGCCATAAAGGGCCCCAGCATTTT.

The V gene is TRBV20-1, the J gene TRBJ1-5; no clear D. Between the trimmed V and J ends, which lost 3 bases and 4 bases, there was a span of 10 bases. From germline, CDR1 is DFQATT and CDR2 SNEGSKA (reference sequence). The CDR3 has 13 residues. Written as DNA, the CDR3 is TGCAGTGCTAGTAAACAGATTAATCAGCCCCAGCATTTT. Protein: CSASKQINQPQHF.

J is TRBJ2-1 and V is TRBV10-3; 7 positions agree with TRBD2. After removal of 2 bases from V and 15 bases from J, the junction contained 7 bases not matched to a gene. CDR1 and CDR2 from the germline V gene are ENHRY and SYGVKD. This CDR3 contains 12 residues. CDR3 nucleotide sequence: TGTGCCATCAGTGAGAGCTCCAGGGAGGGGTTCTTC. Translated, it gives CAISESSREGFF.

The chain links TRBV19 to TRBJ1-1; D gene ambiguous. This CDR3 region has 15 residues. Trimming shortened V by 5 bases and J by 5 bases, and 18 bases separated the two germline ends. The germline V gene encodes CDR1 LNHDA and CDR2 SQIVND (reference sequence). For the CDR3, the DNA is TGTGCCAGTAGTGCCCTCGGCGGGCGAAGGACTGAAGCTTTCTTT. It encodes CASSALGGRRTEAFF.

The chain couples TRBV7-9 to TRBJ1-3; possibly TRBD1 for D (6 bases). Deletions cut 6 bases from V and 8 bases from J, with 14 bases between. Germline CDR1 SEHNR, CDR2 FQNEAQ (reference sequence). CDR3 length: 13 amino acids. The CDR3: CASRPTGPHTIYF. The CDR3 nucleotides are TGTGCCAGCAGACCCACAGGGCCGCACACCATATATTTT.

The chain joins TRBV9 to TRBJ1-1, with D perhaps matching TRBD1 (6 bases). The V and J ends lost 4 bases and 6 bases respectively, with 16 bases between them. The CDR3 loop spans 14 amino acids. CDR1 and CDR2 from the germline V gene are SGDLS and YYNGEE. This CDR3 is CASSPDSQYAEAFF. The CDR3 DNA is TGTGCCAGCAGCCCGGACAGTCAGTACGCTGAAGCTTTCTTT. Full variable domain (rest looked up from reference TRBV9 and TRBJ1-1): DSGVTQTPKHLITATGQRVTLRCSPRSGDLSVYWYQQSLDQGLQFLIQYYNGEERAKGNILERFSAQQFPDLHSELNLSSLELGDSALYFCASSPDSQYAEAFFGQGTRLTVV.

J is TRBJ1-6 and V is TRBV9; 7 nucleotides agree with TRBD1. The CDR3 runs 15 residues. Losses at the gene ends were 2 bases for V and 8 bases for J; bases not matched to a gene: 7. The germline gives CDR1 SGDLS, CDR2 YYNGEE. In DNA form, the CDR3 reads TGTGCCAGCAGCGTGGCCCCAGGGGGGGATTCACCCCTCCACTTT. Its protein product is CASSVAPGGDSPLHF.

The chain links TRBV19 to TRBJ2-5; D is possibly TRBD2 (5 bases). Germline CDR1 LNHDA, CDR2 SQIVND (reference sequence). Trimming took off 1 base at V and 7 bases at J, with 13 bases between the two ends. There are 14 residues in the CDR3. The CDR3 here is CASSIVGGIGTQYF. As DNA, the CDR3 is TGTGCCAGTAGTATAGTTGGAGGTATTGGGACCCAGTACTTC.

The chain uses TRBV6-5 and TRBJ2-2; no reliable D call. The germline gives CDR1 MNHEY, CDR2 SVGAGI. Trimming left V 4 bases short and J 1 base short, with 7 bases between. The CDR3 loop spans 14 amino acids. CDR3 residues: CASSSLGNTGELFF. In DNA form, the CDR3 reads TGTGCCAGCAGTTCTCTTGGGAACACCGGGGAGCTGTTTTTT.

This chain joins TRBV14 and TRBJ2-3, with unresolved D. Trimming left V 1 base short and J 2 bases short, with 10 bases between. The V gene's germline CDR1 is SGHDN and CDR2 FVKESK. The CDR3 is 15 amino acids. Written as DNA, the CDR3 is TGTGCCAGCAGCCAAGCGTCAGTCCCCACAGATACGCAGTATTTT. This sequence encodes CASSQASVPTDTQYF.

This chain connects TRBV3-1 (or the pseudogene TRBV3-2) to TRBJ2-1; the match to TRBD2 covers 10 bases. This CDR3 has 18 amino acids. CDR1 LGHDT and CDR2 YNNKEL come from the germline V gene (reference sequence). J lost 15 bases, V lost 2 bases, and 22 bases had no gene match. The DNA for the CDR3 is TGTGCCAGCAGCCAATGGGGTCTGAGCGGGGGGGATTCCCCTGGTCGGTTCTTC. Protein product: CASSQWGLSGGDSPGRFF.

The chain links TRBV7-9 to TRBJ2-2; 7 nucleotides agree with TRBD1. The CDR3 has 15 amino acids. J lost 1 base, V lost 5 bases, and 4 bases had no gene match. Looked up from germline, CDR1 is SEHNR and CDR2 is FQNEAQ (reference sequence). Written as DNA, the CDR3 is TGTGCCAGCAGCGCCCGGGACAGGAACACCGGGGAGCTGTTTTTT. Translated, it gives CASSARDRNTGELFF.

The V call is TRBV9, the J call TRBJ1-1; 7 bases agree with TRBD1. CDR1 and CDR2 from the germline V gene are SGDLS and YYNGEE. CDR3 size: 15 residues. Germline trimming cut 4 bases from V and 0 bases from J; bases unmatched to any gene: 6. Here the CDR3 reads CASSPTGDMNTEAFF. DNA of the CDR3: TGTGCCAGCAGCCCTACAGGGGACATGAACACTGAAGCTTTCTTT.

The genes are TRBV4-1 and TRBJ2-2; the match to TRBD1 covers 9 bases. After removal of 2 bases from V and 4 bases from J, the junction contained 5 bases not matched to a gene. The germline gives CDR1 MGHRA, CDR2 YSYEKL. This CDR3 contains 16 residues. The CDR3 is CASSQTGTGPTGELFF. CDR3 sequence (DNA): TGCGCCAGCAGCCAAACCGGGACAGGGCCCACCGGGGAGCTGTTTTTT.

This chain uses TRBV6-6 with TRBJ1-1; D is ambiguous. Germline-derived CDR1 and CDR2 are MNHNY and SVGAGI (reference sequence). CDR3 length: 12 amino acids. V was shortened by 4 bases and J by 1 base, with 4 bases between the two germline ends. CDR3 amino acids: CASSWGNTEAFF. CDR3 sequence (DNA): TGTGCCAGCAGTTGGGGGAACACTGAAGCTTTCTTT.

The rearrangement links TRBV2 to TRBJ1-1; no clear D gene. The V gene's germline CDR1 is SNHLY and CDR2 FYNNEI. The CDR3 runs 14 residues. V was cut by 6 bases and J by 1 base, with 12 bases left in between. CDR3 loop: CASSILAANTEAFF. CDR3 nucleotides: TGTGCCAGCAGCATACTTGCAGCGAACACTGAAGCTTTCTTT.